One sample yielded the 24 T cell receptor beta chains listed below, sequenced in a study of blood T cell repertoires in COVID-19. Produced via immunoSEQ multiplex PCR; TCRdb's table is partial and in-frame only. The sample holds 250,000 to 300,000 clones, about 88% seen once. The material sequenced was peripheral blood. Receptors originate from a man younger than 35 with active or convalescent COVID-19.

The chain links TRBV7-3 to TRBJ1-1, with 9 bases fitting TRBD1. The CDR3 covers 15 residues. Germline CDR1 and CDR2: SGHTA and FQGTGA. Unmatched junction bases numbered 5, after V lost 1 base and J lost 5 bases. The CDR3 DNA sequence: TGTGCCAGCAGCTTAAGCGGGACAGGGAATACTGAAGCTTTCTTT. It translates to CASSLSGTGNTEAFF.

This chain uses TRBV20-1 with TRBJ2-7; TRBD2 agrees at 7 bases. Trimming removed 3 bases from V and 2 bases from J; junction bases left unmatched: 7. Germline assignment: CDR1 DFQATT and CDR2 SNEGSKA (reference sequence). The CDR3 has 14 amino acids. The CDR3 sequence: CSASKSGKTYEQYF. The CDR3 DNA reads as TGCAGTGCTAGTAAAAGCGGGAAGACCTACGAGCAGTACTTC.

The V call is TRBV19, the J call TRBJ1-5; TRBD1 matches 10 bases. Per germline, CDR1 LNHDA and CDR2 SQIVND (reference sequence). Unmatched junction bases numbered 4, after V lost 4 bases and J lost 7 bases. The CDR3 has 14 amino acids. CDR3 sequence reads: CASSSGTGEQPQHF. For the CDR3, the DNA is TGTGCCAGTAGTAGCGGGACAGGGGAGCAGCCCCAGCATTTT.

This chain links TRBV19 with TRBJ2-3; the D is unclear. CDR3 size: 13 residues. Germline CDR1 is LNHDA and CDR2 is SQIVND (reference sequence). Trimming removed 11 bases from V and 1 base from J, with 13 bases in between. The CDR3 coding sequence is TGTGCCTCCGCGTCCCAGGGCACAGATACGCAGTATTTT. This sequence encodes CASASQGTDTQYF.

The chain recombines TRBV7-9 with TRBJ2-3; 9 bases align to TRBD1. V lost 1 base, J lost 5 bases, and 4 bases stayed unmatched. The germline V gene encodes CDR1 SEHNR and CDR2 FQNEAQ (reference sequence). CDR3 size: 15 residues. The CDR3: CASSLGDRALDTQYF. The DNA of the CDR3 is TGTGCCAGCAGCTTAGGGGACAGGGCTTTAGATACGCAGTATTTT.

This rearrangement joins TRBV3-1 (or the pseudogene TRBV3-2) to TRBJ1-2; D perhaps matches TRBD1 (6 bases). The germline V gene has CDR1 LGHDT and CDR2 YNNKEL (reference sequence). The CDR3 has 13 amino acids. V was pared by 3 bases and J by 3 bases, with 8 bases between. CDR3 sequence (DNA): TGTGCCAGCAGCCAGGACAGATACTATGGCTACACCTTC. This codes for CASSQDRYYGYTF.

The gene calls are TRBV6-2 or TRBV6-3 and TRBJ2-7; D may be TRBD2 (5 bases). Per germline, CDR1 MNHEY and CDR2 SVGEGT. V dropped 2 bases and J dropped 6 bases, with 8 bases sitting between them. The CDR3 loop spans 12 amino acids. DNA of the CDR3: TGTGCCAGCAGTTACGGGAGCGCCGAGCAGTACTTC. Residues: CASSYGSAEQYF.

The chain has TRBV7-9 and TRBJ2-2, with D uncertain. Trimming took off 1 base at V and 6 bases at J, with 12 bases between the two ends. Germline values: CDR1 SEHNR, CDR2 FQNEAQ (reference sequence). The CDR3 contains 15 residues. Here the CDR3 reads CASSLESQRPGELFF. CDR3 nucleotide sequence: TGTGCCAGCAGCTTAGAGTCCCAGCGTCCCGGGGAGCTGTTTTTT. The whole variable domain, filled in from reference TRBV7-9 and TRBJ2-2, reads DTGVSQNPRHKITKRGQNVTFRCDPISEHNRLYWYRQTLGQGPEFLTYFQNEAQLEKSRLLSDRFSAERPKGSFSTLEIQRTEQGDSAMYLCASSLESQRPGELFFGEGSRLTVL.

The chain carries TRBV27 and TRBJ1-5, with a possible D match to TRBD1 (6 bases). V was shortened by 6 bases and J by 6 bases, with 9 bases between the two germline ends. CDR3 length: 12 residues. The V gene's germline CDR1 is MNHEY and CDR2 SMNVEV (reference sequence). CDR3 DNA: TGTGCCAGCAGCCAAGGGGGTCAGCCCCAGCATTTT. It translates to CASSQGGQPQHF.

The V call is TRBV28, the J call TRBJ1-5; D ambiguous. Germline V gene data show CDR1 as MDHEN and CDR2 as SYDVKM. CDR3 size: 11 residues. V lost 5 bases and J 11 bases, leaving 10 bases between the germline ends. CDR3 bases: TGTGCCAGCAGTCCCGGGGTGTCCCAGCATTTT. It is translated as CASSPGVSQHF.

The CDR3 sequence is CASKDGTAEKLFF. The CDR3 nucleotides read TGCGCCAGCAAAGACGGGACTGCTGAAAAACTGTTTTTT. The J gene is TRBJ1-4, the V gene TRBV5-1, with D perhaps TRBD1 (5 bases). Germline V lookup: CDR1 SGHRS, CDR2 YFSETQ. The CDR3 is 13 amino acids. The V gene lost 6 bases and the J gene lost 7 bases, with 13 bases spanning the gap.

Note on this clone: Other DNA sequences of this sample code for an identical CDR3. The chain recombines TRBV10-3 with TRBJ2-7, with D perhaps TRBD1 (6 bases). Germline CDR1 and CDR2: ENHRY and SYGVKD. V lost 0 bases and J 3 bases, leaving 9 bases between the germline ends. The CDR3 extends over 14 amino acids. This chain's CDR3 is CAISESTGSYEQYF. DNA of the CDR3: TGTGCCATCAGTGAGTCCACAGGGAGCTACGAGCAGTACTTC.

The chain carries TRBV5-1 and TRBJ1-3; TRBD1 aligns across 10 bases. The V gene's germline CDR1 is SGHRS and CDR2 YFSETQ. V lost 3 bases and J lost 2; bases outside the gene matches: 14. This CDR3 spans 19 amino acids. The CDR3 DNA reads TGCGCCAGCAGCTCGAACTGGGACAGGGGATTCGCGGCTGGAAACACCATATATTTT. This translates into CASSSNWDRGFAAGNTIYF.

The chain is built from TRBV4-1 and TRBJ2-7; 7 nucleotides align to TRBD2. Per germline, CDR1 MGHRA and CDR2 YSYEKL. Losses at the gene ends were 2 bases for V and 2 bases for J; bases not matched to a gene: 6. The CDR3 contains 15 residues. The CDR3 coding sequence is TGCGCCAGCAGCCAACGGACGGGACTAACCTACGAGCAGTACTTC. It encodes CASSQRTGLTYEQYF.

The count of this clone is one. The V gene is TRBV27, the J gene TRBJ1-5; D ambiguous. Trimming took 4 bases from V and 7 from J, leaving 11 bases between them. Looked up from germline, CDR1 is MNHEY and CDR2 is SMNVEV (reference sequence). The CDR3 is made up of 13 amino acids. Here the CDR3 reads CASSSTTRQPQHF. CDR3 DNA sequence: TGTGCCAGCAGTTCGACAACCAGACAGCCCCAGCATTTT.

V usage is TRBV11-2 and J usage is TRBJ2-7; 9 nucleotides align to TRBD2. Germline V gene sequence: CDR1 SGHAT, CDR2 FQNNGV. The CDR3 spans 14 residues. Trimming cost V 6 bases and J 4 bases; bases outside gene matches: 7. CDR3 protein: CASRVFSGGYEQYF. As DNA, the CDR3 is TGTGCCAGCAGGGTCTTTAGCGGGGGATACGAGCAGTACTTC.

This clone came up once. The CDR3, as DNA: TGTGCCAGCAGCTTTCAGGGGAGCTCCTACGAGCAGTACTTC. This sequence encodes CASSFQGSSYEQYF. This chain uses TRBV3-1 (or the pseudogene TRBV3-2) with TRBJ2-7; D might be TRBD1 (6 bases). V lost 5 bases and J lost 0, with 11 bases in between. Germline V lookup: CDR1 LGHDT, CDR2 YNNKEL (reference sequence). The CDR3 runs to 14 residues.

The rearrangement joins TRBV4-2 to TRBJ2-3; TRBD2 aligns across 11 bases. From germline, CDR1 is LGHNA and CDR2 YNFKEQ. CDR3 size: 16 residues. Trimming cost V 5 bases and J 3 bases; bases outside gene matches: 7. DNA for the CDR3: TGTGCCAGCAGCTTGGGGCTAGCGGGGGGTACAGATACGCAGTATTTT. As protein: CASSLGLAGGTDTQYF.

The V and J genes are TRBV6-2 or TRBV6-3 and TRBJ1-5; D remains ambiguous. The CDR3 extends over 15 amino acids. Per the germline V gene, CDR1 is MNHEY and CDR2 is SVGEGT. The germline V and J ends were trimmed by 2 bases and 3 bases, with 11 bases remaining between them. CDR3 nucleotide sequence: TGTGCCAGCAGTTACGCGTCGGGGAACAATCAGCCCCAGCATTTT. It yields the protein CASSYASGNNQPQHF.

This chain connects TRBV11-1 to TRBJ2-5; 8 bases are a match to TRBD2. Germline V gene lookup returns CDR1 SGHAT and CDR2 FQDESV (reference sequence). Unmatched junction bases numbered 8, after V lost 5 bases and J lost 0 bases. The CDR3 extends over 16 amino acids. Here the CDR3 DNA reads TGTGCCAGCAGCCGCTTGGGGCGGGGGGACCAAGAGACCCAGTACTTC. This gives the protein CASSRLGRGDQETQYF.

This clone appeared once. The chain employs TRBV6-4 and TRBJ2-7; D perhaps matches TRBD1 (5 bases). The CDR3 is 16 amino acids. V gave up 3 bases and J gave up 2 bases, with 17 bases separating them. Germline CDR1 and CDR2: MRHNA and SNTAGT. CDR3 DNA sequence: TGTGCCAGCAGTGAATTAGACAGTTGGCTCCCCTACGAGCAGTACTTC. Translated: CASSELDSWLPYEQYF.

The V and J genes are TRBV25-1 and TRBJ1-2, with TRBD1 as a possible D gene (6 bases). In germline, CDR1 is MGHDK, CDR2 SYGVNS. This CDR3 region has 9 residues. The CDR3 here is CETGSGYTF. The CDR3 DNA is TGTGAAACAGGGTCTGGCTACACCTTC.

This chain links TRBV3-1 (or the pseudogene TRBV3-2) with TRBJ2-5; a possible D gene is TRBD1 (6 bases). CDR3 size: 15 residues. Trimming took off 0 bases at V and 4 bases at J, with 12 bases between the two ends. Per the germline V gene, CDR1 is LGHDT and CDR2 is YNNKEL (reference sequence). The CDR3 region is CASSQEGAAVETQYF. In nucleotides, the CDR3 is TGTGCCAGCAGCCAAGAGGGGGCAGCGGTAGAGACCCAGTACTTC.

The V call is TRBV19, the J call TRBJ1-3; possibly TRBD1 for D (6 bases). The CDR3 spans 17 residues. V was pared by 5 bases and J by 0 bases, with 17 bases between. In germline, CDR1 is LNHDA, CDR2 SQIVND (reference sequence). CDR3 loop: CASSPDSVSFSGNTIYF. The CDR3 DNA is TGTGCCAGTAGTCCGGACAGCGTATCTTTCTCTGGAAACACCATATATTTT. Combining the CDR3 with reference TRBV19 and TRBJ1-3 gives the whole variable domain DGGITQSPKYLFRKEGQNVTLSCEQNLNHDAMYWYRQDPGQGLRLIYYSQIVNDFQKGDIAEGYSVSREKKESFPLTVTSAQKNPTAFYLCASSPDSVSFSGNTIYFGEGSWLTVV.